The 25 T cell receptor beta chains in this list originate from one sample, sequenced in a study of graft-versus-host responses after intestinal transplantation. TCRdb's copy holds only in-frame clones and misses some; the assay was immunoSEQ multiplex PCR. The sample carries 80,000 to 100,000 clones, approximately 91% recorded once. Their antigens remain unidentified. Sequencing was performed on unstimulated CD4+ T cells sorted from spleen or lymph node cells, taken before intestinal transplant. The receptors stem from a human donor who received an intestinal transplant.

The V call is TRBV7-3, the J call TRBJ1-4; 11 bases fit TRBD1. CDR3 length equals 18 residues. Germline V gene data show CDR1 as SGHTA and CDR2 as FQGTGA. J gave up 5 bases and V 5 bases, and 13 bases lay outside the gene matches. CDR3 amino acids: CASSPTGTGGSSNEKLFF. The CDR3 DNA reads TGTGCCAGCAGCCCCACGGGGACAGGGGGTTCATCGAATGAAAAACTGTTTTTT.

The V call is TRBV29-1, the J call TRBJ2-3; 8 bases agree with TRBD1. This CDR3 spans 14 amino acids. Losses at the gene ends were 3 bases for V and 2 bases for J; bases not matched to a gene: 4. CDR1 is SQVTM and CDR2 is ANQGSEA in the germline V gene. CDR3 nucleotide sequence: TGCAGCGTTGAGGGACAGGAGAACACAGATACGCAGTATTTT. Translation: CSVEGQENTDTQYF.

The chain couples TRBV5-4 to TRBJ2-1; D perhaps matches TRBD2 (6 bases). Germline assignment: CDR1 SGHNT and CDR2 YYREEE (reference sequence). This CDR3 comprises 14 residues. V was pared by 2 bases and J by 2 bases, with 8 bases between. CDR3 in DNA: TGTGCCAGCAGCTTTCCGGGGGCCTACAATGAGCAGTTCTTC. It translates to CASSFPGAYNEQFF.

The chain uses TRBV5-1 and TRBJ2-5; 9 nucleotides line up with TRBD2. The CDR3 runs 17 residues. Germline CDR1 and CDR2: SGHRS and YFSETQ. With 8 bases clipped from V and 3 bases from J, the junction kept 17 bases outside the gene matches. The CDR3 reads CASATSGGAGGKETQYF. CDR3 sequence (DNA): TGCGCCAGTGCAACTTCAGGGGGAGCGGGAGGCAAAGAGACCCAGTACTTC.

The J gene is TRBJ2-1, the V gene TRBV9; 7 nucleotides align to TRBD2. The CDR3 is 14 residues long. Germline CDR1 SGDLS, CDR2 YYNGEE. Unmatched junction bases numbered 3, after V lost 0 bases and J lost 6 bases. CDR3 in DNA: TGTGCCAGCAGCGTAGGGACTAGAACCAATGAGCAGTTCTTC. It encodes CASSVGTRTNEQFF.

The chain's CDR3 is CASSLYAGGQETQYF. In nucleotides, the CDR3 is TGCGCCAGCAGCTTGTACGCGGGAGGTCAAGAGACCCAGTACTTC. The chain carries TRBV5-1 and TRBJ2-5; 8 bases are shared with TRBD2. This CDR3 comprises 15 residues. Losses at the gene ends were 1 base for V and 2 bases for J; bases not matched to a gene: 4. Germline loops: CDR1 SGHRS, CDR2 YFSETQ.

The chain is built from TRBV5-1 and TRBJ2-1, with a possible D match to TRBD2 (7 bases). V was clipped by 0 bases and J by 10 bases, with 17 bases between them. Germline assignment: CDR1 SGHRS and CDR2 YFSETQ. This CDR3 is 15 amino acids long. CDR3 region: CASSLAAGGRREQFF. CDR3 DNA: TGCGCCAGCAGCTTGGCCGCCGGGGGGCGGAGGGAGCAGTTCTTC.

In its sample, this clone was seen a few times. This sequence joins TRBV28 and TRBJ1-5; TRBD1 matches 7 bases. Unmatched junction bases numbered 6, after V lost 6 bases and J lost 4 bases. The V gene's germline CDR1 is MDHEN and CDR2 SYDVKM. CDR3 length equals 14 residues. CDR3 in DNA: TGTGCCAGCAGATCCCCGGGACAGAATCAGCCCCAGCATTTT. This gives the protein CASRSPGQNQPQHF.

J is TRBJ1-5 and V is TRBV28; D may be TRBD1 (6 bases). Germline values: CDR1 MDHEN, CDR2 SYDVKM. CDR3 length: 16 amino acids. V was clipped by 3 bases and J by 2 bases, with 14 bases between them. For the CDR3, the DNA is TGTGCCAGCAGTTTGGGTGGGACACGGGGCAATCAGCCCCAGCATTTT. Encoded protein: CASSLGGTRGNQPQHF.

The rearrangement uses TRBV5-1 and TRBJ2-1; 13 bases map to TRBD2. The V and J ends lost 2 bases and 3 bases, in that order; junction bases with no gene match: 2. There are 16 residues in the CDR3. Germline CDR1 reads SGHRS; CDR2 reads YFSETQ. The chain's CDR3 is CASSFRTSGSYNEQFF. CDR3 sequence (DNA): TGCGCCAGCAGCTTTAGGACTAGCGGGAGCTACAATGAGCAGTTCTTC.

The rearrangement links TRBV6-1 to TRBJ1-1, with D unresolved. V was cut by 5 bases and J by 0 bases, with 7 bases left in between. From germline, CDR1 is MNHNS and CDR2 SASEGT. This CDR3 has 13 residues. The CDR3 loop reads CASSQVMNTEAFF. Here the CDR3 DNA reads TGTGCCAGCAGTCAAGTTATGAACACTGAAGCTTTCTTT.

This sequence joins TRBV5-1 and TRBJ1-1; D may be TRBD1 (5 bases). Trimming took 5 bases from V and 3 from J, leaving 14 bases between them. Germline V gene sequence: CDR1 SGHRS, CDR2 YFSETQ. CDR3 size: 14 residues. The CDR3 protein is CASSLDRYYTEAFF. CDR3 sequence (DNA): TGCGCCAGCAGTCTCGACAGATATTACACTGAAGCTTTCTTT.

The chain carries TRBV2 and TRBJ1-3, with 7 bases that match TRBD1. The CDR3 loop spans 16 amino acids. Germline lookup yields CDR1 SNHLY and CDR2 FYNNEI. With 4 bases clipped from V and 0 bases from J, the junction kept 6 bases outside the gene matches. The CDR3, as DNA: TGTGCCAGCAGTGTGGGACAGACAAACTCTGGAAACACCATATATTTT. It codes for CASSVGQTNSGNTIYF.

This rearrangement joins TRBV7-2 to TRBJ2-7; TRBD1 might be the D (6 bases). The germline CDR1 and CDR2 sequences are SGHTA and FQGNSA. V lost 1 base and J lost 2, with 9 bases in between. The CDR3 extends over 14 amino acids. The CDR3 loop is CASSLGTAPYEQYF. The CDR3 nucleotides are TGTGCCAGCAGCTTAGGGACAGCACCCTACGAGCAGTACTTC.

This clone was detected once. This rearrangement joins TRBV18 to TRBJ2-3, with 7 bases identical to TRBD2. The V gene end was trimmed by 2 bases and the J gene end by 0 bases; junction bases not matched to a gene: 2. Germline V lookup: CDR1 KGHSH, CDR2 LQKENI. The CDR3 spans 15 residues. CDR3 in amino acids: CASSPASGSTDTQYF. DNA for the CDR3: TGTGCCAGCTCACCAGCTAGCGGTAGCACAGATACGCAGTATTTT.

The V and J genes are TRBV7-3 and TRBJ2-2; 10 nucleotides line up with TRBD1. V lost 2 bases and J lost 3; bases outside the gene matches: 0. CDR3 length equals 15 residues. The V gene's germline CDR1 is SGHTA and CDR2 FQGTGA. This CDR3 is CASSLGQGDTGELFF. In DNA form, the CDR3 reads TGTGCCAGCAGCTTAGGACAGGGGGACACCGGGGAGCTGTTTTTT.

This clone was seen just once. In nucleotides, the CDR3 is TGTGCCAGCTCACCCAGTCTGGGGGCCCCTGGTGAACTGTTTTTT. Amino acid sequence: CASSPSLGAPGELFF. The V gene is TRBV18, the J gene TRBJ1-4; D perhaps matches TRBD1 (6 bases). Per germline, CDR1 KGHSH and CDR2 LQKENI. The CDR3 totals 15 residues. Between the trimmed V and J ends, which lost 3 bases and 12 bases, there was a span of 20 bases.

J is TRBJ1-2 and V is TRBV18, with D possibly matching TRBD1 (6 bases). Per germline, CDR1 KGHSH and CDR2 LQKENI. V lost 0 bases, J lost 7 bases, and 12 bases lay in between. The CDR3 extends over 14 amino acids. The DNA for the CDR3 is TGTGCCAGCTCACCACCAGGGACACCGGCTGGCTACACCTTC. Amino acids: CASSPPGTPAGYTF.

This clone was seen a handful of times. V and J are TRBV28 and TRBJ2-1; TRBD1 might be the D (7 bases). Germline V gene sequence: CDR1 MDHEN, CDR2 SYDVKM. The CDR3 has 16 amino acids. V shed 3 bases and J shed 6 bases, with 18 bases lying between them. For the CDR3, the DNA is TGTGCCAGCAGTTTGGCGGGGACAGTTGTTTCCAATGAGCAGTTCTTC. Protein product: CASSLAGTVVSNEQFF.

The V gene is TRBV18, the J gene TRBJ2-1, with 9 positions matching TRBD2. This CDR3 comprises 15 residues. The J segment lost 7 bases and the V segment lost 0 bases, leaving 4 bases of the junction unmatched. Looked up from germline, CDR1 is KGHSH and CDR2 is LQKENI. DNA for the CDR3: TGTGCCAGCTCACCACCGGGTAGCGGGGGAAATGAGCAGTTCTTC. It translates to CASSPPGSGGNEQFF.

The rearrangement uses TRBV28 and TRBJ1-5, with a tentative D call TRBD1 (6 bases). Trimming pared 3 bases from V and 2 bases from J, leaving 11 bases between. The CDR3 has 15 amino acids. Looked up from germline, CDR1 is MDHEN and CDR2 is SYDVKM. CDR3 bases: TGTGCCAGCAGTTTGTTCAGGGGTGGCAATCAGCCCCAGCATTTT. Amino acids: CASSLFRGGNQPQHF.

A note on this clone: A junction end diverges from the germline sequence, so it may reflect a read error. The chain uses TRBV7-7 and TRBJ2-7, with D tentatively TRBD2 (6 bases). CDR3 length: 13 amino acids. CDR1 and CDR2 from the germline V gene are SSHAT and FNYEAQ (reference sequence). The CDR3 nucleotides read TGTGCTAGCAGCTTAGAACGGGCGGGAGAGCAGTACTTC. Amino acids: CASSLERAGEQYF.

CDR3 loop: CASSPRDSPGNTGELFF. The CDR3 nucleotides are TGTGCCAGCAGCCCGAGGGACAGTCCTGGTAACACCGGGGAGCTGTTTTTT. The chain carries TRBV11-3 and TRBJ2-2; 7 bases match TRBD1. The J segment lost 2 bases and the V segment lost 5 bases, leaving 11 bases of the junction unmatched. CDR1 and CDR2 from the germline V gene are SGHNT and YENEEA. The CDR3 covers 17 residues.

The chain couples TRBV7-2 to TRBJ2-3; 8 nucleotides line up with TRBD2. This CDR3 region has 16 residues. Germline CDR1 reads SGHTA; CDR2 reads FQGNSA. The ends lost 5 bases at V and 9 bases at J; junction bases unmatched: 16. The CDR3 protein is CASSRREVSGRTTQYF. DNA of the CDR3: TGTGCCAGCAGCCGACGGGAGGTCAGCGGGAGAACCACGCAGTATTTT.

This chain links TRBV7-2 with TRBJ2-7; D is uncertain. V lost 0 bases and J lost 6, with 9 bases in between. CDR1 is SGHTA and CDR2 is FQGNSA in the germline V gene. The CDR3 has 13 amino acids. The CDR3 nucleotides are TGTGCCAGCAGCTTAGCCGAACGAGGCGAGCAGTACTTC. As protein: CASSLAERGEQYF.